The present TCR beta chain was sequenced within a study of memory CD4+ T cells and cytomegalovirus serostatus. In regard to this clone: What it binds is not known.

The sort gate was single viable CD3+CD4+CD8-CD45RO+ cells for memory CD4+ T cells. Study results and caveats: A US-trained random forest predicted CMV serostatus with median AUC around 0.9. Suggested: most of the CMV-linked TCR signature lies in CD4+ memory cells.

Some clones are missing from TCRdb's copy, which holds only in-frame ones; the method was immunoSEQ multiplex PCR. Seen here are approximately 45,000 clones, roughly three quarters observed once, and the top ten hold around 1.1%. The CDR3 consists of 13 residues. Trimming cost V 0 bases and J 7 bases, with 8 bases left between them. Germline V gene data show CDR1 as SGDLS and CDR2 as YYNGEE. Source material: memory CD4+ T cells from blood. The sequence derives from an adult in good health and CMV-seronegative. This rearrangement joins TRBV9 to TRBJ1-3, with D possibly TRBD1 on 6 matching bases. CDR3 coding DNA: TGTGCCAGCAGCGTAGAGGGGGGTAACACCATATATTTT. This codes for CASSVEGGNTIYF. The variable domain in full, with the rest retrieved from reference TRBV9 and TRBJ1-3, is DSGVTQTPKHLITATGQRVTLRCSPRSGDLSVYWYQQSLDQGLQFLIQYYNGEERAKGNILERFSAQQFPDLHSELNLSSLELGDSALYFCASSVEGGNTIYFGEGSWLTVV.